One sample yielded the 21 T cell receptor beta chains listed below, sequenced in a study of T cell repertoires in cytomegalovirus infection. Via MiXCR, TCRdb re-called the reads, giving one row per CDR3 protein. This table has roughly 81,000 distinct CDR3 sequences, around 3.4% appearing once. Material: PBMCs. These receptors came from a human donor in good health (CMV status not recorded). Some clones in this sample may be carry-over from other donors' samples.

This clonotype showed up many times. The rearrangement uses TRBV12-3 or TRBV12-4 and TRBJ1-1, with unresolved D. V was trimmed by 3 bases and J by 0 bases, leaving 14 bases between them. The CDR3 consists of 16 residues. In DNA, the CDR3 is TGTGCCAGCAGTTTCGGAGTAACAGATTTGAACACTGAAGCTTTCTTT. It codes for CASSFGVTDLNTEAFF.

DNA for the CDR3: TGTGCCAGCAGCGTTAGGGGGGTCACAGATACGCAGTATTTT. It translates to CASSVRGVTDTQYF. The V and J genes are TRBV9 and TRBJ2-3; D could derive from TRBD1 or TRBD2 (6 bases each). V lost 2 bases to trimming and J lost 2 bases, with 9 bases between them. CDR3 length: 14 amino acids. CDR1 SGDLS and CDR2 YYNGEE come from the germline V gene.

There are many counts of this clonotype. The V and J genes are TRBV19 and TRBJ2-7; no firm D call. The CDR3 extends over 13 amino acids. The germline CDR1 and CDR2 sequences are LNHDA and SQIVND (reference sequence). V lost 5 bases and J lost 3, with 11 bases in between. The CDR3 protein is CASSLAGRYEQYF. Here the CDR3 DNA reads TGTGCCAGTAGTCTCGCCGGACGCTACGAGCAGTACTTC.

This clonotype was detected ten times or more. This chain links TRBV7-2 with TRBJ1-5, with 8 bases lining up with TRBD1. V lost 5 bases, J lost 5 bases, and 2 bases stayed unmatched. The germline V gene has CDR1 SGHTA and CDR2 FQGNSA. There are 13 residues in the CDR3. The CDR3 bases are TGTGCCAGCAGCGAGACAGGGGATCAGCCCCAGCATTTT. This codes for CASSETGDQPQHF.

This clonotype appeared many times. The chain combines TRBV5-4 with TRBJ2-5, with TRBD1 identical over 7 bases. V lost 4 bases and J lost 2; bases outside the gene matches: 5. CDR1 and CDR2 from the germline V gene are SGHNT and YYREEE (reference sequence). The CDR3 is 14 residues long. The CDR3 protein is CASSGRTGQETQYF. CDR3 sequence (DNA): TGTGCCAGCAGCGGTAGGACAGGTCAAGAGACCCAGTACTTC.

This clonotype was counted many times. This chain uses TRBV7-9 with TRBJ2-5; TRBD1 is a possible D gene (6 bases). V was shortened by 3 bases and J by 5 bases, with 10 bases between the two germline ends. CDR3 length equals 13 residues. In germline, CDR1 is SEHNR, CDR2 FQNEAQ (reference sequence). CDR3 in amino acids: CASSFDRLETQYF. The CDR3 DNA sequence: TGTGCCAGCAGCTTTGACAGGTTGGAGACCCAGTACTTC.

In its sample, this clonotype was seen many times. The rearrangement links TRBV6-6 to TRBJ2-7; D remains ambiguous. The CDR3 has 13 amino acids. Trimming removed 6 bases from V and 4 bases from J, with 13 bases in between. Germline CDR1 MNHNY, CDR2 SVGAGI (reference sequence). The CDR3 DNA reads as TGTGCCAGCAGCCAAACAGCTATATACGAGCAGTACTTC. It translates to CASSQTAIYEQYF.

At least ten counts were recorded for this clonotype. The chain joins TRBV20-1 to TRBJ2-6, with TRBD1 as a possible D gene (6 bases). The CDR3 is 16 residues long. Trimming shortened V by 1 base and J by 2 bases, and 12 bases separated the two germline ends. Per germline, CDR1 DFQATT and CDR2 SNEGSKA (reference sequence). CDR3 sequence: CSARAGQLPGANVLTF. The CDR3 nucleotides read TGCAGTGCTAGAGCCGGACAGCTCCCTGGGGCCAACGTCCTGACTTTC.

This clonotype was seen ten or more times. The J gene is TRBJ2-1, the V gene TRBV12-3 or TRBV12-4, with D unresolved. CDR3 size: 13 residues. Trimming left V 3 bases short and J 5 bases short, with 8 bases between. The CDR3 bases are TGTGCCAGCAGTTTCGCCAGCCACAATGAGCAGTTCTTC. Residues: CASSFASHNEQFF.

This clonotype occurred many times. CDR3: CASSAGTAYNEQFF. Here the CDR3 DNA reads TGTGCCAGCAGCGCTGGGACGGCGTACAATGAGCAGTTCTTC. The genes are TRBV7-2 and TRBJ2-1; D possibly matches TRBD1 or TRBD2 (5 bases each). There are 14 residues in the CDR3. The germline CDR1 and CDR2 sequences are SGHTA and FQGNSA. V gave up 5 bases and J gave up 4 bases, with 12 bases separating them. The entire variable domain, with the rest obtained from reference TRBV7-2 and TRBJ2-1, is as follows: GAGVSQSPSNKVTEKGKDVELRCDPISGHTALYWYRQSLGQGLEFLIYFQGNSAPDKSGLPSDRFSAERTGGSVSTLTIQRTQQEDSAVYLCASSAGTAYNEQFFGPGTRLTVL.

Ten or more counts support this clonotype. The V gene is TRBV7-2, the J gene TRBJ1-6, with TRBD1 matching 7 bases. The CDR3 contains 12 residues. Germline assignment: CDR1 SGHTA and CDR2 FQGNSA. V lost 3 bases and J lost 12; bases outside the gene matches: 2. CDR3 in amino acids: CASSLNRGPLHF. The CDR3, as DNA: TGTGCCAGCAGCTTGAACAGGGGACCCCTCCACTTT.

This clonotype was recorded at least ten times. The chain combines TRBV12-3 or TRBV12-4 with TRBJ1-2; tentative D call: TRBD1 (6 bases). Trimming stripped 6 bases from V and 0 bases from J, with 11 bases between. The CDR3 runs 14 residues. Here the CDR3 DNA reads TGTGCCAGCAGCCCCAGGGGAACTAACTATGGCTACACCTTC. Translating gives CASSPRGTNYGYTF.

This clonotype has at least ten counts. The chain carries TRBV2 and TRBJ1-2; 8 nucleotides line up with TRBD1. The V gene's germline CDR1 is SNHLY and CDR2 FYNNEI. The J segment lost 4 bases and the V segment lost 11 bases, leaving 9 bases of the junction unmatched. This CDR3 has 13 residues. The CDR3, as DNA: TGTGCCTCGCCAGGGGGCCGAGGCTATGGCTACACCTTC. It specifies CASPGGRGYGYTF.

At least ten counts were recorded for this clonotype. This chain joins TRBV7-3 and TRBJ2-7; D remains ambiguous. The CDR3 loop spans 12 amino acids. The V end was cut by 5 bases, the J end by 3 bases, with 8 bases between. Germline CDR1 and CDR2: SGHTA and FQGTGA. The CDR3 region is CASSDDGYEQYF. The CDR3 DNA follows: TGTGCCAGCAGCGACGACGGCTACGAGCAGTACTTC.

Ten or more counts support this clonotype. The chain recombines TRBV7-7 with TRBJ2-2, with a weak D call TRBD2 (6 bases). The CDR3 runs to 14 residues. V was clipped by 6 bases and J by 1 base, with 9 bases between them. Germline-derived CDR1 and CDR2 are SSHAT and FNYEAQ (reference sequence). CDR3 nucleotide sequence: TGTGCCAGCAGGAGTAGCGGGAACACCGGGGAGCTGTTTTTT. Its translation: CASRSSGNTGELFF.

This clonotype was counted many times. This rearrangement joins TRBV7-8 to TRBJ2-6, with D tentatively TRBD1 or TRBD2 (5 bases each). This CDR3 spans 17 amino acids. Trimming cost V 1 base and J 2 bases, with 12 bases left between them. Germline V gene sequence: CDR1 SGHVS, CDR2 FQNEAQ. This CDR3 reads CASSLVQRGTGANVLTF. CDR3 in DNA: TGTGCCAGCAGCTTAGTTCAGAGGGGTACTGGGGCCAACGTCCTGACTTTC.

About this clonotype: A read error is possible here, since a much larger clone lies one base away. The V and J genes are TRBV7-2 and TRBJ2-3; 9 nucleotides agree with TRBD2. The V gene end was trimmed by 5 bases and the J gene end by 4 bases; junction bases not matched to a gene: 7. Germline assignment: CDR1 SGHTA and CDR2 FQGNSA. This CDR3 comprises 15 residues. The CDR3 DNA reads as TGTGCCAGCAGCGGGTACAGGACTAGCGCAGATACGCAGTATTTT. It encodes CASSGYRTSADTQYF.

This clonotype was detected ten times or more. This CDR3 reads CASSETGPLLGEQYF. DNA for the CDR3: TGTGCCAGCAGCGAAACAGGTCCCTTACTCGGCGAGCAGTACTTC. V gene TRBV7-2 combines with J gene TRBJ2-7; perhaps TRBD1 as D (5 bases). Per germline, CDR1 SGHTA and CDR2 FQGNSA. CDR3 size: 15 residues. The germline V and J ends were trimmed by 5 bases and 6 bases, with 20 bases remaining between them.

This clonotype has ten or more counts. The J gene is TRBJ1-1, the V gene TRBV6-2 or TRBV6-3; the D is unclear. The CDR3 runs 12 residues. Per the germline V gene, CDR1 is MNHEY and CDR2 is SVGEGT. Trimming stripped 10 bases from V and 6 bases from J, with 15 bases between. This chain's CDR3 is CATLQEFSEAFF. The CDR3 bases are TGTGCCACCTTGCAAGAGTTCTCTGAAGCTTTCTTT.

This clonotype came up many times. J is TRBJ1-2 and V is TRBV7-9; TRBD1 agrees at 9 bases. This CDR3 comprises 14 residues. The J segment lost 3 bases and the V segment lost 3 bases, leaving 2 bases of the junction unmatched. CDR1 SEHNR and CDR2 FQNEAQ come from the germline V gene (reference sequence). The CDR3 coding sequence is TGTGCCAGCAGCTTGGGACAGGGACACTATGGCTACACCTTC. This codes for CASSLGQGHYGYTF.

Many counts were recorded for this clonotype. The chain employs TRBV11-2 and TRBJ2-2, with D perhaps matching TRBD2 (6 bases). Deletions cut 3 bases from V and 6 bases from J, with 8 bases between. Germline CDR1 and CDR2: SGHAT and FQNNGV. This CDR3 is 13 amino acids long. CDR3 in amino acids: CASSFGEAGELFF. The CDR3 DNA reads as TGTGCCAGCAGCTTCGGGGAGGCCGGGGAGCTGTTTTTT. The complete variable domain, with remaining parts taken from reference TRBV11-2 and TRBJ2-2, reads EAGVAQSPRYKIIEKRQSVAFWCNPISGHATLYWYQQILGQGPKLLIQFQNNGVVDDSQLPKDRFSAERLKGVDSTLKIQPAKLEDSAVYLCASSFGEAGELFFGEGSRLTVL.